The 13 T cell receptor beta chains below were found in one sample sequenced in a study of shared clonotypes between healthy human individuals. This table comes from immunoSEQ multiplex PCR, and its TCRdb copy is limited to in-frame clones, with some not included. The data contain under 600,000 clones, about 97% of them seen just once; the ten biggest clones take up around 0.058%. Source material: naive CD4+ T cells sorted from blood. The sample's subset: CD45RA+ positively selected. The source is a woman aged 25 to 45 in good health.

The chain employs TRBV30 and TRBJ2-2; no firm D call. The CDR3 spans 11 residues. CDR1 GTSNPN and CDR2 SVGIG come from the germline V gene (reference sequence). The V end lost 4 bases, the J end lost 6 bases, and 6 bases lay between the germline ends. The CDR3 protein is CAWMGAGELFF. CDR3 bases: TGTGCCTGGATGGGCGCCGGGGAGCTGTTTTTT. Looking up the rest from reference TRBV30 and TRBJ2-2 gives the full variable domain: SQTIHQWPATLVQPVGSPLSLECTVEGTSNPNLYWYRQAAGRGLQLLFYSVGIGQISSEVPQNLSASRPQDRQFILSSKKLLLSDSGFYLCAWMGAGELFFGEGSRLTVL.

CDR3 coding DNA: TGTGCCAGCTCACTTCAGCAGCAAGAGACCCAGTACTTC. Its translation: CASSLQQQETQYF. V and J are TRBV18 and TRBJ2-5; D is uncertain. The CDR3 runs to 13 residues. Germline values: CDR1 KGHSH, CDR2 LQKENI. The V end was cut by 4 bases, the J end by 2 bases, with 8 bases between.

The V gene is TRBV5-6, the J gene TRBJ1-1; D is uncertain. This CDR3 region has 12 residues. CDR1 and CDR2 from the germline V gene are SGHDT and YYEEEE. Trimming stripped 4 bases from V and 11 bases from J, with 15 bases between. Here the CDR3 reads CASSLGKAYAFF. The CDR3 nucleotides are TGTGCCAGCAGCCTAGGGAAGGCTTATGCTTTCTTT. The whole variable domain, filled in from reference TRBV5-6 and TRBJ1-1, reads DAGVTQSPTHLIKTRGQQVTLRCSPKSGHDTVSWYQQALGQGPQFIFQYYEEEERQRGNFPDRFSGHQFPNYSSELNVNALLLGDSALYLCASSLGKAYAFFGQGTRLTVV.

The CDR3 DNA follows: TGTGCCAGTAGTGACAGGGGCCACCCCGTCTCTAACTATGGCTACACCTTC. Translated, it gives CASSDRGHPVSNYGYTF. The chain links TRBV19 to TRBJ1-2; 8 bases line up with TRBD1. With 5 bases clipped from V and 0 bases from J, the junction kept 11 bases outside the gene matches. The CDR3 extends over 17 amino acids. The germline V gene has CDR1 LNHDA and CDR2 SQIVND (reference sequence).

The rearrangement links TRBV27 to TRBJ1-1; D gene uncertain. Germline V lookup: CDR1 MNHEY, CDR2 SMNVEV (reference sequence). Trimming cost V 4 bases and J 7 bases, with 13 bases left between them. This CDR3 contains 13 residues. The CDR3 DNA reads TGTGCCAGCAGTTCGCCGGGAGGCCTTGAAGCTTTCTTT. This codes for CASSSPGGLEAFF.

Here the CDR3 reads CASSLVVSGANVLTF. The CDR3 nucleotides are TGTGCCAGCAGCCTAGTGGTCTCTGGGGCCAACGTCCTGACTTTC. The rearrangement joins TRBV7-6 to TRBJ2-6, with D unresolved. This CDR3 is built from 15 residues. With 5 bases removed from V and 0 bases from J, the gap between germline ends came to 8 bases. Per germline, CDR1 SGHVS and CDR2 FNYEAQ. Based on the CDR3 plus reference TRBV7-6 and TRBJ2-6, the full variable domain is GAGVSQSPRYKVTKRGQDVALRCDPISGHVSLYWYRQALGQGPEFLTYFNYEAQQDKSGLPNDRFSAERPEGSISTLTIQRTEQRDSAMYRCASSLVVSGANVLTFGAGSRLTVL.

V gene TRBV27 combines with J gene TRBJ2-5; 8 bases align to TRBD1. The J call is in doubt because the DNA end fits TRBJ2-7 better. There are 15 residues in the CDR3. Germline V gene sequence: CDR1 MNHEY, CDR2 SMNVEV (reference sequence). CDR3 loop: CASSYGRDRPYEQYF. In DNA, the CDR3 is TGTGCCAGCAGTTACGGCCGGGACAGGCCCTACGAGCAGTACTTC.

The gene calls are TRBV6-4 and TRBJ1-1, with 8 nucleotides matching TRBD1. V lost 6 bases to trimming and J lost 1 base; unmatched junction nucleotides: 4. The length of the CDR3 is 14 residues. The germline gives CDR1 MRHNA, CDR2 SNTAGT. CDR3 protein: CASSAGTGNTEAFF. The CDR3 DNA is TGTGCCAGCAGCGCCGGGACAGGGAACACTGAAGCTTTCTTT.

The chain carries TRBV28 and TRBJ2-7; 10 bases match TRBD1. V was clipped by 6 bases and J by 3 bases; unmatched bases: 8. Germline V CDR1 and CDR2: MDHEN, SYDVKM. CDR3 length: 15 residues. CDR3 DNA: TGTGCCAGCAGACCAGGACAGGGGGGGGGCTACGAGCAGTACTTC. Translating gives CASRPGQGGGYEQYF.

The chain uses TRBV11-2 and TRBJ2-2, with 11 bases identical to TRBD1. V lost 7 bases to trimming and J lost 4 bases; unmatched junction nucleotides: 5. CDR1 is SGHAT and CDR2 is FQNNGV in the germline V gene. CDR3 length equals 15 residues. The CDR3 sequence: CASTQGQGGTGELFF. CDR3 sequence (DNA): TGTGCCAGCACCCAGGGACAGGGGGGCACCGGGGAGCTGTTTTTT.

The chain employs TRBV6-5 and TRBJ2-5; D is ambiguous. The V end lost 3 bases, the J end lost 5 bases, and 10 bases lay between the germline ends. The CDR3 sequence is 13 residues long. Germline CDR1 is MNHEY and CDR2 is SVGAGI. In nucleotides, the CDR3 is TGTGCCAGCAGTTATACCCTCGCGGAGACCCAGTACTTC. Translating gives CASSYTLAETQYF.

This sequence joins TRBV7-9 and TRBJ2-7; D is ambiguous. From germline, CDR1 is SEHNR and CDR2 FQNEAQ (reference sequence). The length of the CDR3 is 11 residues. V lost 2 bases and J 5 bases, leaving 4 bases between the germline ends. CDR3 in amino acids: CASSLLDEQYF. For the CDR3, the DNA is TGTGCCAGCAGCTTACTCGACGAGCAGTACTTC.

The V gene is TRBV14, the J gene TRBJ1-4; the D is unclear. V was shortened by 1 base and J by 7 bases, with 10 bases between the two germline ends. CDR1 is SGHDN, CDR2 FVKESK, per germline. The CDR3 is 14 residues long. The chain's CDR3 is CASSQGPHREKLFF. DNA of the CDR3: TGTGCCAGCAGCCAAGGTCCTCACCGTGAAAAACTGTTTTTT.